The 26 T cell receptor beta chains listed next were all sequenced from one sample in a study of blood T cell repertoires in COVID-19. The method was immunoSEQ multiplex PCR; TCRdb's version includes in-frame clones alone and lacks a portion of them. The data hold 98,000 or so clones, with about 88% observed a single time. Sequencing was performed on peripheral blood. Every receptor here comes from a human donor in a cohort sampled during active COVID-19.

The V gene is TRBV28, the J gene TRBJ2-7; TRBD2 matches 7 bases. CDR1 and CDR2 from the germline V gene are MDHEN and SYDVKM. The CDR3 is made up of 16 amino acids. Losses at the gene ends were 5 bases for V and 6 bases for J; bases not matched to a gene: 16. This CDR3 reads CASSQVSGATLGEQYF. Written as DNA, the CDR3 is TGTGCCAGCAGTCAGGTCAGCGGGGCAACTCTGGGCGAGCAGTACTTC. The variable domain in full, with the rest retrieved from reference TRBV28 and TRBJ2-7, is DVKVTQSSRYLVKRTGEKVFLECVQDMDHENMFWYRQDPGLGLRLIYFSYDVKMKEKGDIPEGYSVSREKKERFSLILESASTNQTSMYLCASSQVSGATLGEQYFGPGTRLTVT.

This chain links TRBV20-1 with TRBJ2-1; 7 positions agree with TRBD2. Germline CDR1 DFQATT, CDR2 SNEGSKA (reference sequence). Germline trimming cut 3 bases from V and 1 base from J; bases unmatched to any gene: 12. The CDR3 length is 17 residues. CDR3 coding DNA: TGCAGTGCTAGTTTTCTCGGCGGGAGAAGGTCCTACAATGAGCAGTTCTTC. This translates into CSASFLGGRRSYNEQFF.

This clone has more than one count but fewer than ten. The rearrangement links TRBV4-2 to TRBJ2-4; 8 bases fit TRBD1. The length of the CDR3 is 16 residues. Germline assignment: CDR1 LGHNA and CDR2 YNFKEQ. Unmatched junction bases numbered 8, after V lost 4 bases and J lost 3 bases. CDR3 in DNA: TGTGCCAGCAGCCCGACAGGGGATATGGGCAAAAACATTCAGTACTTC. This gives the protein CASSPTGDMGKNIQYF.

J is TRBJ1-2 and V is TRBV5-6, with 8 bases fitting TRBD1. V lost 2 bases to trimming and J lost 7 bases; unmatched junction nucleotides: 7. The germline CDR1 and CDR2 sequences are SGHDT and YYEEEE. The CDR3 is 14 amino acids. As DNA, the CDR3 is TGTGCCAGCAGCTTTCAGGGGGCAATGGGTGGCTACACCTTC. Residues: CASSFQGAMGGYTF.

The CDR3 coding sequence is TGTGCCAGCAGCCCTCGCGGGGGGACGCAAGAGACCCAGTACTTC. This gives the protein CASSPRGGTQETQYF. The rearrangement uses TRBV7-2 and TRBJ2-5; 8 bases align to TRBD2. Trimming took 5 bases from V and 2 from J; bases not matched to a gene: 7. The CDR3 has 15 residues. Germline V gene lookup returns CDR1 SGHTA and CDR2 FQGNSA.

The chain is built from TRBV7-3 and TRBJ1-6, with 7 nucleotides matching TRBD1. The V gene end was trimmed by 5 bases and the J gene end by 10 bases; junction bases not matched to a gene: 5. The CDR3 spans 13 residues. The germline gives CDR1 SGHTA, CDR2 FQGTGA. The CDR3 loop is CASSAGQDSPLHF. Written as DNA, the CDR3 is TGTGCCAGCAGCGCCGGACAGGACTCACCCCTCCACTTT.

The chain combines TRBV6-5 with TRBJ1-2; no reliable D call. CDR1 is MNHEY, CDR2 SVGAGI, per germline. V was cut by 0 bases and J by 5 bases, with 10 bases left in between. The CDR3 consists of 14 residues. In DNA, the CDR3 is TGTGCCAGCAGTTACTCGGAGCAGTCTTATGGCTACACCTTC. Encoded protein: CASSYSEQSYGYTF.

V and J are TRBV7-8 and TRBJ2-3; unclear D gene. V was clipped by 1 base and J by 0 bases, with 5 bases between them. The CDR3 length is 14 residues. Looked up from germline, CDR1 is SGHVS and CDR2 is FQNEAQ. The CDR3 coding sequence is TGTGCCAGCAGCTTAGAGCTTAGCACAGATACGCAGTATTTT. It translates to CASSLELSTDTQYF. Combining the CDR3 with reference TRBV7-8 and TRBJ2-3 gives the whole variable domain GAGVSQSPRYKVAKRGQDVALRCDPISGHVSLFWYQQALGQGPEFLTYFQNEAQLDKSGLPSDRFFAERPEGSVSTLKIQRTQQEDSAVYLCASSLELSTDTQYFGPGTRLTVL.

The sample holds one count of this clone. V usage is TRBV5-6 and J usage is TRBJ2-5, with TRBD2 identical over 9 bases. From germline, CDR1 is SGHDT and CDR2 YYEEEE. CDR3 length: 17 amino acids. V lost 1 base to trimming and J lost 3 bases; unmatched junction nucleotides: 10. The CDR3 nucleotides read TGTGCCAGCAGCTTGTTTGCGGGGGGGATTAGAAAAGAGACCCAGTACTTC. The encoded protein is CASSLFAGGIRKETQYF. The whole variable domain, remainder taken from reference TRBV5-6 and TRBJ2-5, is DAGVTQSPTHLIKTRGQQVTLRCSPKSGHDTVSWYQQALGQGPQFIFQYYEEEERQRGNFPDRFSGHQFPNYSSELNVNALLLGDSALYLCASSLFAGGIRKETQYFGPGTRLLVL.

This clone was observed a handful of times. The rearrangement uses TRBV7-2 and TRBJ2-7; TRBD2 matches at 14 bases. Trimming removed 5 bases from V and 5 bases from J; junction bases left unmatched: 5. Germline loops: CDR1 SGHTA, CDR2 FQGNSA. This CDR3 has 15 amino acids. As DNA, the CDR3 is TGTGCCAGCAGCACAGGACTAGCGGGGGGTGACGAGCAGTACTTC. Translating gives CASSTGLAGGDEQYF.

For the CDR3, the DNA is TGCGCCAGGGAAGGGGGACAGGGTTCCCCAGATACGCAGTATTTT. This codes for CAREGGQGSPDTQYF. The gene calls are TRBV10-1 and TRBJ2-3; the match to TRBD1 covers 9 bases. This CDR3 has 15 residues. Germline V gene lookup returns CDR1 WNHNN and CDR2 SYGVQD (reference sequence). J lost 4 bases, V lost 9 bases, and 11 bases had no gene match.

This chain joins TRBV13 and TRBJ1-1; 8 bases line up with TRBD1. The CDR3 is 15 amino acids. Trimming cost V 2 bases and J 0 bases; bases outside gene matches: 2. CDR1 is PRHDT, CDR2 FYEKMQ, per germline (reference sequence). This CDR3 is CASSLQGALNTEAFF. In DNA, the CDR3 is TGTGCCAGCAGCTTACAGGGGGCTCTGAACACTGAAGCTTTCTTT.

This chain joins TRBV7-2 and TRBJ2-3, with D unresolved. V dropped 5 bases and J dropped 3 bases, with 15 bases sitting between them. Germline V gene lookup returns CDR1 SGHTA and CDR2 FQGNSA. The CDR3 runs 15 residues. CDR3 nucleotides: TGTGCCAGCAGCCGGAACTACCCCGCGACAGATACGCAGTATTTT. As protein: CASSRNYPATDTQYF. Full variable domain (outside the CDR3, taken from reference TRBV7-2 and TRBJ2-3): GAGVSQSPSNKVTEKGKDVELRCDPISGHTALYWYRQSLGQGLEFLIYFQGNSAPDKSGLPSDRFSAERTGGSVSTLTIQRTQQEDSAVYLCASSRNYPATDTQYFGPGTRLTVL.

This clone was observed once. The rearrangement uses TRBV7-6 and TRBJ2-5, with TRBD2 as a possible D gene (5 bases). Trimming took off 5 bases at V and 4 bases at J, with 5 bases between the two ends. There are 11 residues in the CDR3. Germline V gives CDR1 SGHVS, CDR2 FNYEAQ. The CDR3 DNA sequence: TGTGCCAGCAGCCGGGGAGAGACCCAGTACTTC. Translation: CASSRGETQYF.

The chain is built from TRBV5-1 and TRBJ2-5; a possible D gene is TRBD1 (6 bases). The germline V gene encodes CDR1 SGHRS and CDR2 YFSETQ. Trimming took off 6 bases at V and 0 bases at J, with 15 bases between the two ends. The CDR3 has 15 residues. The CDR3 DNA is TGCGCCAGCAAACCGCAGGGGTCGTACCAAGAGACCCAGTACTTC. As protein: CASKPQGSYQETQYF.

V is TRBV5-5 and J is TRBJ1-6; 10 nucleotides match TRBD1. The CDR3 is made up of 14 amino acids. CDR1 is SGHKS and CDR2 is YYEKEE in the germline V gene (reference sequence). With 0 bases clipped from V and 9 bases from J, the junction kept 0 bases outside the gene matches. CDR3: CASSLGTGGSPLHF. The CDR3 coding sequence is TGTGCCAGCAGCTTGGGGACAGGGGGTTCACCCCTCCACTTT.

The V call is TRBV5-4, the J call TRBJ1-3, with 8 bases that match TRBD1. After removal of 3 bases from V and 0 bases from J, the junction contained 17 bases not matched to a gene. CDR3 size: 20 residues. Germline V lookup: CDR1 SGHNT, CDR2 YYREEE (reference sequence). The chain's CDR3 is CASSSGGTGLLSHSGNTIYF. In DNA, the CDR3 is TGTGCCAGCAGCTCGGGTGGGACAGGCCTCCTAAGTCACTCTGGAAACACCATATATTTT.

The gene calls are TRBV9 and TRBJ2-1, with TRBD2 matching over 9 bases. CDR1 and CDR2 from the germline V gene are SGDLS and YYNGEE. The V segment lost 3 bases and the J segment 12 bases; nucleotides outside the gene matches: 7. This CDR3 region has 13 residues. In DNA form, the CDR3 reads TGTGCCAGCAGCGAGACTAGCGGAGGATCGCAGTTCTTC. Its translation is CASSETSGGSQFF.

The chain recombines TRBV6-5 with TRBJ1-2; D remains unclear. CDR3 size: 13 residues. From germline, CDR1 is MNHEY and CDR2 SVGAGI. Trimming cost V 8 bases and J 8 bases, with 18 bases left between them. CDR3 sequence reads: CASAPGGKEGYTF. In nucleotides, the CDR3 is TGTGCCAGCGCCCCCGGCGGGAAGGAGGGCTACACCTTC.

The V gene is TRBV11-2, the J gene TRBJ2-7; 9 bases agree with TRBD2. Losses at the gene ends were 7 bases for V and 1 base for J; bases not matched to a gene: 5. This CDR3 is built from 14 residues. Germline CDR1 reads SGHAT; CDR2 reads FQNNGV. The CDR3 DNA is TGTGCCAGCACCCGACTAGCGGTATCCTACGAGCAGTACTTC. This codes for CASTRLAVSYEQYF.

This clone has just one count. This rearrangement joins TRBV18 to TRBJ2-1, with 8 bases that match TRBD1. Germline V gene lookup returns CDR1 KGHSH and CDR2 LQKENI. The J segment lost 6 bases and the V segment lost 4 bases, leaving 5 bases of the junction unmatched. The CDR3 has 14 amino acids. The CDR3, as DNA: TGTGCCAGCTCACTGGCTACAGGGGGCAATGAGCAGTTCTTC. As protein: CASSLATGGNEQFF.

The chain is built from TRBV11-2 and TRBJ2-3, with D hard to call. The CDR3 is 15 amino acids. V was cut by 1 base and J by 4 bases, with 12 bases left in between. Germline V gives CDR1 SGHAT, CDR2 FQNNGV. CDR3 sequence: CASSLVQDYSDTQYF. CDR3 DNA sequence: TGTGCCAGCAGCTTAGTCCAGGATTACTCAGATACGCAGTATTTT.

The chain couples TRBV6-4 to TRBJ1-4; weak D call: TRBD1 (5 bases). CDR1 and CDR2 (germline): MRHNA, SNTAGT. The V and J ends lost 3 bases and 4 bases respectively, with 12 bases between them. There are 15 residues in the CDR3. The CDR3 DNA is TGTGCCAGCAGTGAAGAGCAGGGCAGTAATGAAAAACTGTTTTTT. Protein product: CASSEEQGSNEKLFF.

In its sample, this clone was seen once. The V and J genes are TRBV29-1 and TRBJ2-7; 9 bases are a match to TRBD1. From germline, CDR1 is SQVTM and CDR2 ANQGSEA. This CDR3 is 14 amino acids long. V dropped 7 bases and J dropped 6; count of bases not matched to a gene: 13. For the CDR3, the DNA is TGCAGCGCCTCTCGGGCGGGACAGGGTGTCGAGCAGTACTTC. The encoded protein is CSASRAGQGVEQYF.

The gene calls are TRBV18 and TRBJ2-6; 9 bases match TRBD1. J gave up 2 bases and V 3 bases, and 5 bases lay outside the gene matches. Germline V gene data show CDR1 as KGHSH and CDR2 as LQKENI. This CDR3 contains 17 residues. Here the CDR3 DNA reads TGTGCCAGCTCACCCGGGACAGGGAGCCCTGGGGCCAACGTCCTGACTTTC. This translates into CASSPGTGSPGANVLTF.

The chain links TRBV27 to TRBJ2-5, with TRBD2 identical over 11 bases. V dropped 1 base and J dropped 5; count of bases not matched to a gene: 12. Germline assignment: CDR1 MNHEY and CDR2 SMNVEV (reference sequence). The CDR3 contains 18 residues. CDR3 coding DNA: TGTGCCAGCAGTTTATTGACCCCTAGCGGGGGGTCGGGGGAGACCCAGTACTTC. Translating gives CASSLLTPSGGSGETQYF.